A selection of T cell receptor beta chains follows, all from one sample in a study of early T cells in non-severe SARS-CoV-2 infection. TCRdb re-derived calls from the 5' RACE reads in MiXCR, one entry per CDR3 protein. Seen here are about 59,000 distinct CDR3 sequences, about 13% observed once, and the top ten hold roughly 10%. The sample here was whole blood, taken at baseline. These receptor sequences come from an adult who was a healthcare worker with PCR-confirmed SARS-CoV-2 infection or an uninfected control (not recorded which). CDR3s include the opening cysteine and the closing phenylalanine or tryptophan. D genes are given only for firm matches. Only part of the rows carry a size: once, few, many, or a class if the clone is expanded.

- TRBJ2-7 TRBV20-1 few TGCAGTGCTCAGACGATGGGGACTGGGTCCTACGAGCAGTACTTC CSAQTMGTGSYEQYF
- TRBJ2-1 TRBV9 many TGTGCCAGCAGCGCAGCAGAAGCGCGGAATGAGCAGTTCTTC CASSAAEARNEQFF
- TRBJ2-3 TRBV2 - TGTGCCAGCAGTGAGACCATGGACAGAGATACGCAGTATTTT CASSETMDRDTQYF
- TRBJ2-7 TRBV18 - TGTGCCAGCTCACCCCTTACCCTCGGGGGCGAGCAGTACTTC CASSPLTLGGEQYF
- TRBJ1-1 TRBV6-2/TRBV6-3 - TGTGCCAGCAGTTACCGGTACACTGAAGCTTTCTTT CASSYRYTEAFF
- TRBJ2-3 TRBV29-1 few TGCAGCGTCGAAGGGGCGGATACGCAGTATTTT CSVEGADTQYF
- TRBJ1-1 TRBV28 few TGTGCCAGCAGTTTTGGTACCGCTGAAGCTTTCTTT CASSFGTAEAFF
TRBD2 TRBJ2-7 TRBV11-2 - TGTGCCAGCAGCCCTAGCGGGACCTACGAGCAGTACTTC CASSPSGTYEQYF
- TRBJ1-1 TRBV27 few TGTGCCAGCAGTTTAACCTGGACCATCATGAACACTGAAGCTTTCTTT CASSLTWTIMNTEAFF
TRBD1 TRBJ1-5 TRBV20-1 - TGCAGTGCTGGGGACAGGGAGAATCAGCCCCAGCATTTT CSAGDRENQPQHF
- TRBJ1-2 TRBV20-1 many TGCAGTGCCAGGGGAAACCATGGCTACACCTTC CSARGNHGYTF
TRBD1 TRBJ2-2 TRBV7-3 many TGTGCCAGCAGCCGGACAGGGGAAGGCACCGGGGAGCTGTTTTTT CASSRTGEGTGELFF
TRBD1 TRBJ1-4 TRBV12-3/TRBV12-4 - TGTGCCAGCAGTTTAGCGGGGACAGGGACCCGAATTTTT CASSLAGTGTRIF
- TRBJ2-1 TRBV3-1 many TGTGCCAGCAGCCAAGTGGACTACAATGAGCAGTTCTTC CASSQVDYNEQFF
- TRBJ2-1 TRBV7-9 few TGTGCCAGCAGCTTCCAGGGTAGTGAGCAGTTCTTC CASSFQGSEQFF
- TRBJ2-1 TRBV5-5 many TGTGCCAGCAGCTTCTGGTACGGGGAGCAGCAGTTCTTC CASSFWYGEQQFF
TRBD1 TRBJ2-7 TRBV7-8 - TGTGCCAGCAGCCGAAAGGGGGCTAACAATCGGTACTTC CASSRKGANNRYF
- TRBJ2-7 TRBV4-1 many TGCGCCAGCAGCCAAGATGGGCCTGGAACCCTTTACGAGCAGTACTTC CASSQDGPGTLYEQYF
TRBD2 TRBJ2-7 TRBV28 few TGTGCCAGCACCTCTAGCGGGAGATTCAACGAGCAGTACTTC CASTSSGRFNEQYF
- TRBJ2-1 TRBV19 few TGTGCCAGTAGTATGATAGGGTCGGGGGTAAGGGATGAGCAGTTCTTC CASSMIGSGVRDEQFF
- TRBJ2-5 TRBV12-3/TRBV12-4 few TGTGCCAGCAGTTTAAGGCAGCAAGAGACCCAGTACTTC CASSLRQQETQYF
- TRBJ1-1 TRBV27 few TGTGCCAGCAGGGCTGACAGGAGACAGACTGAAGCTTTCTTT CASRADRRQTEAFF
- TRBJ2-1 TRBV27 - TGTGCCAGCAGTTCTTTCTATACCGGGACCCCTTCCTACAATGAGCAGTTCTTC CASSSFYTGTPSYNEQFF
TRBD1 TRBJ1-2 TRBV7-9 - TGTGCCAGCAGCTCTCGGACAGGGAACTATGGCTACACCTTC CASSSRTGNYGYTF
TRBD1 TRBJ2-5 TRBV2 few TGTGCCAGCAACCCGACAGGGAGCGAGACCCAGTACTTC CASNPTGSETQYF
TRBD1 TRBJ1-1 TRBV4-1 few TGCGCCAGCAGCCATCAAAAAGGGGACAGACGGAACACTGAAGCTTTCTTT CASSHQKGDRRNTEAFF
TRBD1 TRBJ2-7 TRBV27 - TGTGCCAGGGGGACAGGGGGCAGGTACGAGCAGTACTTC CARGTGGRYEQYF
TRBD1 TRBJ1-4 TRBV11-2 few TGTGCCAGCAGCTTCGGACAGGGAGGCGAAAAACTGTTTTTT CASSFGQGGEKLFF
TRBD1 TRBJ1-1 TRBV6-1 many TGTGCCAGCCAAGAGGACAGGGCCACTGAAGCTTTCTTT CASQEDRATEAFF
TRBD1 TRBJ2-2 TRBV2 many TGTGCCAGCACACGATCGGACAGGGGAAATGGCGGGGAGCTGTTTTTT CASTRSDRGNGGELFF
- TRBJ1-2 TRBV29-1 - TGCAGCGTTGGGACAGCCTCAATCCTCGGCTATGGCTACACCTTC CSVGTASILGYGYTF
- TRBJ2-3 TRBV5-6 few TGTGCCAGCAGCTTGGGACCACGAAGCACAGATACGCAGTATTTT CASSLGPRSTDTQYF
TRBD1 TRBJ2-7 TRBV6-6 - TGTGCCAGCAATGCCGGGACAGGGATCTACGAGCAGTACTTC CASNAGTGIYEQYF
- TRBJ1-2 TRBV7-9 - TGTGCCAGCAGCTTGGGGGCCCCCTACACCTTC CASSLGAPYTF
TRBD1 TRBJ2-5 TRBV4-1 many TGCGCCAGCAGCCGCTTCCGGGGACAGCAAGAGACCCAGTACTTC CASSRFRGQQETQYF
- TRBJ2-7 TRBV11-2 few TGTGCCAGCAGCTTAGCGCGTGGTGAGCCAGCCTACGAGCAGTACTTC CASSLARGEPAYEQYF
- TRBJ1-2 TRBV30 - TGTGCCTGGAGGGCCTGGGATGGCTACACCTTC CAWRAWDGYTF
- TRBJ1-2 TRBV7-3 - TGTGCCAGCACTAAAAGCCCGGGGGCCTATGGCTACACCTTC CASTKSPGAYGYTF
- TRBJ2-5 TRBV15 - TGTGCCACCAGCAGAGATCCCAGCAGGGGAGAGACCCAGTACTTC CATSRDPSRGETQYF
- TRBJ1-5 TRBV20-1 - TGCAGTGCTAGGAGGGACAGCAATCAGCCCCAGCATTTT CSARRDSNQPQHF
TRBD2 TRBJ2-1 TRBV7-9 many TGTGCCAGCAGCTTAGACTTAGCGGGAGGTTACAATGAGCAGTTCTTC CASSLDLAGGYNEQFF
- TRBJ1-1 TRBV12-3/TRBV12-4 - TGTGCCAGCAGTAGTACACCGGCATTGGGTGAAGCTTTCTTT CASSSTPALGEAFF
TRBD1 TRBJ1-2 TRBV6-1 many TGTGCCACCACCGGGACAGTGTTTAACTATGGCTACACCTTC CATTGTVFNYGYTF
TRBD1 TRBJ1-5 TRBV5-5 - TGTGCCAGCAGTTTGACAGGGGGGCGCAATCAGCCCCAGCATTTT CASSLTGGRNQPQHF
- TRBJ2-5 TRBV11-2 few TGTGCCAGCAGCTTAGGACTTATTAGACCTCAAGAGACCCAGTACTTC CASSLGLIRPQETQYF
TRBD2 TRBJ2-5 TRBV2 - TGTGCCAGCAGTGGTGTGACTAGCTCCCAAGAGACCCAGTACTTC CASSGVTSSQETQYF
TRBD2 TRBJ2-5 TRBV6-1 - TGTGCCAGCAGTGTAACCGGGACTAGAGGGAAGACCCAGTACTTC CASSVTGTRGKTQYF